The rows below give T cell receptor beta chains drawn from one sample of a study of blood T cell repertoires in COVID-19. Here immunoSEQ multiplex PCR was the method, and the copy in TCRdb shows in-frame clones only, minus some. The sample lists approximately 230,000 clones; approximately 90% were seen once. Sequenced input: peripheral blood. Source of these receptors: a man younger than 35 with active or convalescent COVID-19. The CDR3 runs from the conserved cysteine through the conserved F or W. The order of the fields is D gene, J gene, clone size, V gene, CDR3 DNA, CDR3 protein. A D gene is named only where the DNA matches it firmly. Only part of the rows carry a size: once, few, many, or a class if the clone is expanded.

d_gene: -; j_gene: TRBJ1-5; abundance: few; v_gene: TRBV28; CDR3nt: TGTGCCAGCAGTGCGTCCCCTCCTGGGAGTCAGCCCCAGCATTTT; CDR3aa: CASSASPPGSQPQHF
d_gene: -; j_gene: TRBJ1-1; abundance: -; v_gene: TRBV4-3; CDR3nt: TGCGCCAGCAGCCTCTTCAGGATGAACACTGAAGCTTTCTTT; CDR3aa: CASSLFRMNTEAFF
d_gene: TRBD2; j_gene: TRBJ2-5; abundance: -; v_gene: TRBV24-1; CDR3nt: TGTGCCACCAGTAATAGCGGGAGGGGGGGAGAGACCCAGTACTTC; CDR3aa: CATSNSGRGGETQYF
d_gene: TRBD2; j_gene: TRBJ2-3; abundance: -; v_gene: TRBV27; CDR3nt: TGTGCCAGCACCGGTAGCGGGACAGATACGCAGTATTTT; CDR3aa: CASTGSGTDTQYF
d_gene: TRBD2; j_gene: TRBJ2-3; abundance: -; v_gene: TRBV27; CDR3nt: TGTGCCAGCAGTTGGAGCGGGGTCACAGATACGCAGTATTTT; CDR3aa: CASSWSGVTDTQYF
d_gene: -; j_gene: TRBJ1-1; abundance: -; v_gene: TRBV5-1; CDR3nt: TGCGCCAGCAGGATTCAATCAATGGCCACTGAAGCTTTCTTT; CDR3aa: CASRIQSMATEAFF
d_gene: TRBD1; j_gene: TRBJ1-3; abundance: -; v_gene: TRBV5-4; CDR3nt: TGTGCCAGCAGCGAGGGGACAGGGGGCGCGGTGCACACCATATATTTT; CDR3aa: CASSEGTGGAVHTIYF
d_gene: TRBD2; j_gene: TRBJ2-3; abundance: -; v_gene: TRBV11-2; CDR3nt: TGTGCCAGCAGCTTAGTATCTTGGACTAGCGGGAGCCGAGATACGCAGTATTTT; CDR3aa: CASSLVSWTSGSRDTQYF
d_gene: TRBD2; j_gene: TRBJ2-7; abundance: -; v_gene: TRBV5-1; CDR3nt: TGCGCCAGCAGCTCGTTTAAGGGACTAGCGGGGGGCTCCCGCTACGAGCAGTACTTC; CDR3aa: CASSSFKGLAGGSRYEQYF
d_gene: TRBD1; j_gene: TRBJ1-2; abundance: many; v_gene: TRBV10-3; CDR3nt: TGTGCCATCAGTGAGTTGACAGGGGGCCCTACTAACTATGGCTACACCTTC; CDR3aa: CAISELTGGPTNYGYTF
d_gene: -; j_gene: TRBJ1-5; abundance: -; v_gene: TRBV28; CDR3nt: TGTGCCAGCAGTCGCAGGACAGTGAGCAATCAGCCCCAGCATTTT; CDR3aa: CASSRRTVSNQPQHF
d_gene: -; j_gene: TRBJ2-4; abundance: -; v_gene: TRBV9; CDR3nt: TGTGCCAGCAGCGTAGCAGCGGATCTAGCCAAAAACATTCAGTACTTC; CDR3aa: CASSVAADLAKNIQYF
d_gene: TRBD1; j_gene: TRBJ1-4; abundance: -; v_gene: TRBV30; CDR3nt: TGTGCCTGGAGGGACAGGTCGTCTAATGAAAAACTGTTTTTT; CDR3aa: CAWRDRSSNEKLFF
d_gene: -; j_gene: TRBJ1-5; abundance: -; v_gene: TRBV21-1; CDR3nt: TGTGCCAGCAGCAAAGGGACACTCGTAAATCAGCCCCAGCATTTT; CDR3aa: CASSKGTLVNQPQHF
d_gene: -; j_gene: TRBJ2-1; abundance: -; v_gene: TRBV5-1; CDR3nt: TGCGCCAGCAGCAAAGTACCGGGACAATACTCCTACAATGAGCAGTTCTTC; CDR3aa: CASSKVPGQYSYNEQFF
d_gene: TRBD1; j_gene: TRBJ1-6; abundance: once; v_gene: TRBV28; CDR3nt: TGTGCCAGCACCCTGTCCGGGACAGCATATTCACCCCTCCACTTT; CDR3aa: CASTLSGTAYSPLHF
d_gene: TRBD1; j_gene: TRBJ1-5; abundance: once; v_gene: TRBV28; CDR3nt: TGTGCCCATTCCAGGGGGAATCAGCCCCAGCATTTT; CDR3aa: CAHSRGNQPQHF
d_gene: -; j_gene: TRBJ2-5; abundance: -; v_gene: TRBV13; CDR3nt: TGTGCCAGCAGCCTCAGGACTATTGAAAAGACCCAGTACTTC; CDR3aa: CASSLRTIEKTQYF
d_gene: -; j_gene: TRBJ1-1; abundance: -; v_gene: TRBV27; CDR3nt: TGTGCCAGCAGCTCTACCTGGGGGGACGCGGGTGAAGCTTTCTTT; CDR3aa: CASSSTWGDAGEAFF
d_gene: TRBD1; j_gene: TRBJ1-2; abundance: -; v_gene: TRBV7-2; CDR3nt: TGTGCCAGCAGCGCTTGGACAGGGACCTACGGCTACACCTTC; CDR3aa: CASSAWTGTYGYTF
d_gene: -; j_gene: TRBJ2-3; abundance: -; v_gene: TRBV14; CDR3nt: TGTGCCAGCAGCCAACAAGACCAGGGAACAGATACGCAGTATTTT; CDR3aa: CASSQQDQGTDTQYF
d_gene: TRBD2; j_gene: TRBJ2-1; abundance: once; v_gene: TRBV6-5; CDR3nt: TGTGCCAGTCGTCCCGGGAGGGCCTTGGATGAGCAGTTCTTC; CDR3aa: CASRPGRALDEQFF
d_gene: TRBD1; j_gene: TRBJ1-5; abundance: -; v_gene: TRBV3-1/TRBV3-2; CDR3nt: TGTGCCAGCAGCCAGGATAGACAGGGAGCGGCCGGGACCCAGCATTTT; CDR3aa: CASSQDRQGAAGTQHF
d_gene: -; j_gene: TRBJ1-1; abundance: few; v_gene: TRBV10-3; CDR3nt: TGTGCCATCAGCTGGGGACTTAACACTGAAGCTTTCTTT; CDR3aa: CAISWGLNTEAFF
d_gene: TRBD2; j_gene: TRBJ2-7; abundance: -; v_gene: TRBV7-9; CDR3nt: TGTGCCAGCAGCCCAGCCGGGACTAGCGTGTCCTACGAGCAGTACTTC; CDR3aa: CASSPAGTSVSYEQYF
d_gene: TRBD2; j_gene: TRBJ2-2; abundance: -; v_gene: TRBV10-3; CDR3nt: TGTGCCATCAGTAGGGCGGGGGGCACGAACACCGGGGAGCTGTTTTTT; CDR3aa: CAISRAGGTNTGELFF
d_gene: TRBD2; j_gene: TRBJ2-1; abundance: -; v_gene: TRBV6-5; CDR3nt: TGTGCCAGCAGTTATGGCGGGGGGCGGGATGAGCAGTTCTTC; CDR3aa: CASSYGGGRDEQFF
d_gene: TRBD1; j_gene: TRBJ1-1; abundance: -; v_gene: TRBV19; CDR3nt: TGTGCCAGTAGAGGGACAGGGGGCTCTTTGAACACTGAAGCTTTCTTT; CDR3aa: CASRGTGGSLNTEAFF
d_gene: TRBD2; j_gene: TRBJ2-1; abundance: once; v_gene: TRBV5-8; CDR3nt: TGTGCCAGCAGCTGGACTAGCGGGCTTTACAATGAGCAGTTCTTC; CDR3aa: CASSWTSGLYNEQFF
d_gene: TRBD1; j_gene: TRBJ1-3; abundance: -; v_gene: TRBV30; CDR3nt: TGTGCCTGGAGACGGACAGGGTCTTCCTCTGGAAACACCATATATTTT; CDR3aa: CAWRRTGSSSGNTIYF
d_gene: -; j_gene: TRBJ1-1; abundance: -; v_gene: TRBV5-8; CDR3nt: TGTGCCAGCAGCTGGGAGGGTAACACTGAAGCTTTCTTT; CDR3aa: CASSWEGNTEAFF
d_gene: -; j_gene: TRBJ1-4; abundance: -; v_gene: TRBV6-5; CDR3nt: -; CDR3aa: CASSPPGQPKKNCFF
d_gene: TRBD1; j_gene: TRBJ1-1; abundance: -; v_gene: TRBV27; CDR3nt: TGTGCCAGCACATGGACCGGGACAGGGGGCCCAAGGACTGAAGCTTTCTTT; CDR3aa: CASTWTGTGGPRTEAFF
d_gene: TRBD1; j_gene: TRBJ2-7; abundance: -; v_gene: TRBV6-5; CDR3nt: TGTGCCAGCAGTCAACGGGACAGATTATTATACGAGCAGTACTTC; CDR3aa: CASSQRDRLLYEQYF
d_gene: TRBD1; j_gene: TRBJ1-5; abundance: -; v_gene: TRBV5-6; CDR3nt: TGTGCCAGCAGCCAGGGGACAGAGAGCAATCAGCCCCAGCATTTT; CDR3aa: CASSQGTESNQPQHF
d_gene: TRBD2; j_gene: TRBJ2-7; abundance: -; v_gene: TRBV28; CDR3nt: TGTGCCAGCAGTCCCGTGCTAGCGGGAGCCTACGAGCAGTACTTC; CDR3aa: CASSPVLAGAYEQYF
d_gene: TRBD1; j_gene: TRBJ1-1; abundance: -; v_gene: TRBV7-3; CDR3nt: TGTGCCAGCAGCCACAGGGGGCGGAACACTGAAGCTTTCTTT; CDR3aa: CASSHRGRNTEAFF
d_gene: TRBD2; j_gene: TRBJ2-3; abundance: -; v_gene: TRBV4-3; CDR3nt: TGCGCCAGCAGCCAAGATCCTTCCAGCGGGAGAACAGATACGCAGTATTTT; CDR3aa: CASSQDPSSGRTDTQYF
d_gene: TRBD1; j_gene: TRBJ1-2; abundance: -; v_gene: TRBV6-9; CDR3nt: TGTGCCAGCAGGCCCGGCCGGGACAGGGGGCAGGACTATGGCTACACCTTC; CDR3aa: CASRPGRDRGQDYGYTF
d_gene: -; j_gene: TRBJ1-1; abundance: -; v_gene: TRBV19; CDR3nt: TGTGCCAGTAGTGGTCAGTACAGTACCTTGAACACTGAAGCTTTCTTT; CDR3aa: CASSGQYSTLNTEAFF
d_gene: TRBD1; j_gene: TRBJ2-3; abundance: once; v_gene: TRBV9; CDR3nt: TGTGCCAGCAGCGCCGGGACAGGGCGGCTCACAGATACGCAGTATTTT; CDR3aa: CASSAGTGRLTDTQYF
d_gene: -; j_gene: TRBJ1-2; abundance: -; v_gene: TRBV19; CDR3nt: TGTGCCATCTCGGGGGGCGGTGGCTACACCTTC; CDR3aa: CAISGGGGYTF
d_gene: -; j_gene: TRBJ1-5; abundance: -; v_gene: TRBV30; CDR3nt: TGTGCCTGGAGTGCGGTCGGGGGGGCCGATCAGCCCCAGCATTTT; CDR3aa: CAWSAVGGADQPQHF
d_gene: -; j_gene: TRBJ2-1; abundance: -; v_gene: TRBV29-1; CDR3nt: TGCAGCACCAGCGGCGGGTTCAATGAGCAGTTCTTC; CDR3aa: CSTSGGFNEQFF
d_gene: -; j_gene: TRBJ2-3; abundance: -; v_gene: TRBV5-1; CDR3nt: TGCGCCAGCAGCTTGGGGCGGGGGCCGTGGTCAGATACGCAGTATTTT; CDR3aa: CASSLGRGPWSDTQYF
d_gene: -; j_gene: TRBJ2-4; abundance: -; v_gene: TRBV4-2; CDR3nt: TGTGCCAGCAGTTCCGGTGACATTCAGTACTTC; CDR3aa: CASSSGDIQYF